The clone carrying this T cell receptor beta chain was seen more than once but under ten times. Its specificity is unknown. The record originates from a study of cytomegalovirus exposure and HLA in healthy donors. The study's findings and limits: There were about 160 TCR beta chains listed as cytomegalovirus-associated.

PCR employed 60 Vbeta and 13 Jbeta primers. Repertoires were generated with immunoSEQ multiplex PCR, while TCRdb's copy carries only in-frame clones and drops some. This repertoire shows about 100,000 clones, roughly 9.1% found once; its top ten account for approximately 6%. These donors counted as nominally healthy when sampled, but unrecorded immune exposures were likely. Sequenced: PBMCs. The receptor was isolated from a man in his forties or fifties in good health and CMV-seropositive.

CDR3 sequence: CASSSLQGAREKLFF. The DNA of the CDR3 is TGCGCCAGCAGCTCGTTACAGGGGGCGCGGGAAAAACTGTTTTTT. The chain combines TRBV5-1 with TRBJ1-4; 9 positions match TRBD1. CDR1 is SGHRS, CDR2 YFSETQ, per germline. The CDR3 runs 15 residues. J was trimmed by 8 bases and V by 3 bases; bases with no gene match: 8.